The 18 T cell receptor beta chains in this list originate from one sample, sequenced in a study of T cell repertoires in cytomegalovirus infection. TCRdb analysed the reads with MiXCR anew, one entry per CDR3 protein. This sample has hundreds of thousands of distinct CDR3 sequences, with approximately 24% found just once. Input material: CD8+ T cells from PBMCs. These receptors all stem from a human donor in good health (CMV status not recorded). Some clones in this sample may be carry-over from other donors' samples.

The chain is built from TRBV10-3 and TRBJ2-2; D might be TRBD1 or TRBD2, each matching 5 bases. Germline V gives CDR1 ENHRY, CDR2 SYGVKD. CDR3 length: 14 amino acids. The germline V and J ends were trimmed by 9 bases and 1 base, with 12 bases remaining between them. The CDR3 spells CAITGQENTGELFF. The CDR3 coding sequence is TGTGCCATTACGGGGCAGGAGAACACCGGGGAGCTGTTTTTT.

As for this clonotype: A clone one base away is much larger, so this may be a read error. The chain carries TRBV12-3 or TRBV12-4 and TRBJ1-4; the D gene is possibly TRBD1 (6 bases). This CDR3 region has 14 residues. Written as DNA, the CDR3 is TGTGTCAGCAGAAATAGGGGGGGGAATGAAAAACTGTTTTTT. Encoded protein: CVSRNRGGNEKLFF.

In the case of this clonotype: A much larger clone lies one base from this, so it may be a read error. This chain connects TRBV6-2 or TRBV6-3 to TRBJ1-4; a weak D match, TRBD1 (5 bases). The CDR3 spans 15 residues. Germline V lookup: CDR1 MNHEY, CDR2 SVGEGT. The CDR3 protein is CANSYPSGVEEKLFF. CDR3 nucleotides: TGTGCCAACAGTTACCCCTCGGGGGTTGAAGAAAAACTGTTTTTT.

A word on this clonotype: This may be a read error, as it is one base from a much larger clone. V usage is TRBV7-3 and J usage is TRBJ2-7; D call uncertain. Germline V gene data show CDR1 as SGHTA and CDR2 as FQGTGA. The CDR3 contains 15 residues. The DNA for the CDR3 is TGTGCCAACAGCCTAGGCCATACGTACTCCTACGAGCAGTACGTC. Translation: CANSLGHTYSYEQYV.

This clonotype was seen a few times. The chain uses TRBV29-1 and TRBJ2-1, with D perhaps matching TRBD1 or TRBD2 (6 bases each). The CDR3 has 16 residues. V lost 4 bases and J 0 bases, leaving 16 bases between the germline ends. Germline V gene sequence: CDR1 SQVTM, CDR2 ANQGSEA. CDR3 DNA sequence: TGCAGCGTTGTAGGTAGCGGAGGGGGCTCCTACAATGAGCAGTTCTTC. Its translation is CSVVGSGGGSYNEQFF.

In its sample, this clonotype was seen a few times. The CDR3 sequence: CSVEGTSGGAFYNEQFF. CDR3 DNA: TGCAGCGTTGAAGGGACTAGCGGGGGGGCCTTCTACAATGAGCAGTTCTTC. The V and J genes are TRBV29-1 and TRBJ2-1; 15 bases map to TRBD2. Looked up from germline, CDR1 is SQVTM and CDR2 is ANQGSEA. Trimming took 1 base from V and 3 from J; bases not matched to a gene: 4. The CDR3 consists of 17 residues.

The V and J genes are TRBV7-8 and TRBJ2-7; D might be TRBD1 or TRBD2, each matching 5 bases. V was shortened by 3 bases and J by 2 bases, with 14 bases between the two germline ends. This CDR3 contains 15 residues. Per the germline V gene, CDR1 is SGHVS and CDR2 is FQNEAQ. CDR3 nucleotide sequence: TGTGCCAGCAGCTTGTCGAGGGACGGGCCCTACGAGCAGTACTTC. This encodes CASSLSRDGPYEQYF.

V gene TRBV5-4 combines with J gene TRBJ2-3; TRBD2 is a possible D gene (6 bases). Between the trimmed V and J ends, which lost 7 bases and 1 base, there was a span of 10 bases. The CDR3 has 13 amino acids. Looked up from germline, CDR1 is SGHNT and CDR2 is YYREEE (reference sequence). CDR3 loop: CASLGLGTDTQYF. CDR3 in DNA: TGTGCCAGCTTGGGACTCGGCACAGATACGCAGTATTTT.

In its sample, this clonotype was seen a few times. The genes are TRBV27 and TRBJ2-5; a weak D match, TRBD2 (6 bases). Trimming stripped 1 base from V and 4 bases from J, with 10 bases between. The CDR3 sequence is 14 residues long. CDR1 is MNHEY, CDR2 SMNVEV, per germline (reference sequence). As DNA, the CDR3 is TGTGCCAGCAGTTTATACGGGGGAGGAGAGACCCAGTACTTC. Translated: CASSLYGGGETQYF.

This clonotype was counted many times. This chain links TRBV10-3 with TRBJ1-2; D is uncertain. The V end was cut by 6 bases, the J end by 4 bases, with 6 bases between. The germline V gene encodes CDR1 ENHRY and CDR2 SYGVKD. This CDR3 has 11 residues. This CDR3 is CAIREIYGYTF. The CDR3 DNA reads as TGTGCCATCAGGGAGATCTATGGCTACACCTTC.

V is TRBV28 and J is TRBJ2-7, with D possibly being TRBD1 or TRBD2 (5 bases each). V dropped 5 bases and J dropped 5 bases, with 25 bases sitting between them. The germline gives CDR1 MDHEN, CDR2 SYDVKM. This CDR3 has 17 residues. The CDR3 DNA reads TGTGCCAGCAGTGGGAATTCATGGGGGTCAGTTAGCAACGAGCAGTACTTC. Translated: CASSGNSWGSVSNEQYF.

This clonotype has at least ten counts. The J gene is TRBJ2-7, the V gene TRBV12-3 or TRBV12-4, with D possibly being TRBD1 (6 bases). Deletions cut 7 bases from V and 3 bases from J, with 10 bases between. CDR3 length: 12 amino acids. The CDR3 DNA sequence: TGTGCCAGCAAAGGACAGTTCTACGAGCAGTACTTC. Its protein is CASKGQFYEQYF.

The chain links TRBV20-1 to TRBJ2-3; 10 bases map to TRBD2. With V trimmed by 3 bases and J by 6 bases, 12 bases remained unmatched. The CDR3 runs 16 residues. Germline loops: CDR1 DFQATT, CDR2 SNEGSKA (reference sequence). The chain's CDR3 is CSASASGGGLGDTQYF. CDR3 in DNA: TGCAGTGCTAGTGCTAGCGGGGGTGGTTTAGGGGATACGCAGTATTTT.

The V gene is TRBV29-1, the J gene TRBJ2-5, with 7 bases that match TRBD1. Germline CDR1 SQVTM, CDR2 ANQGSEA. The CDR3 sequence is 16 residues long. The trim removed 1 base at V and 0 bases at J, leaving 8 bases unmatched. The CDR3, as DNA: TGCAGCGTTGAAGGAGTGGGACAGACGTACCAAGAGACCCAGTACTTC. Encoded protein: CSVEGVGQTYQETQYF. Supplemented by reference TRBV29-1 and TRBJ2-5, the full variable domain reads SAVISQKPSRDICQRGTSLTIQCQVDSQVTMMFWYRQQPGQSLTLIATANQGSEATYESGFVIDKFPISRPNLTFSTLTVSNMSPEDSSIYLCSVEGVGQTYQETQYFGPGTRLLVL.

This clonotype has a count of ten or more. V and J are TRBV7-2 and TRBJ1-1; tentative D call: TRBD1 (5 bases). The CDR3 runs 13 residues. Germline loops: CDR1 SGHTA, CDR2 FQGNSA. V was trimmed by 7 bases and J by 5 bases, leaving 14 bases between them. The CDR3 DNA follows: TGTGCCAGCACTCCCGGGGGGGTTACTGAAGCTTTCTTT. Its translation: CASTPGGVTEAFF.

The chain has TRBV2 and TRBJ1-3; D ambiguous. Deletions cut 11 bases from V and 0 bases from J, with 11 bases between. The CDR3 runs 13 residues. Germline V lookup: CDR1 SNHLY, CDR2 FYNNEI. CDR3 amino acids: CAGNLDSGNTIYF. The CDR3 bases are TGTGCCGGGAATCTGGACTCTGGAAACACCATATATTTT.

The CDR3 region is CASSRLTVNEQFF. In nucleotides, the CDR3 is TGTGCCAGCAGCCGCTTGACAGTCAATGAGCAGTTCTTC. The rearrangement joins TRBV5-6 to TRBJ2-1; D possibly corresponds to TRBD1 (5 bases). This CDR3 contains 13 residues. V was clipped by 4 bases and J by 6 bases, with 11 bases between them. Germline values: CDR1 SGHDT, CDR2 YYEEEE.

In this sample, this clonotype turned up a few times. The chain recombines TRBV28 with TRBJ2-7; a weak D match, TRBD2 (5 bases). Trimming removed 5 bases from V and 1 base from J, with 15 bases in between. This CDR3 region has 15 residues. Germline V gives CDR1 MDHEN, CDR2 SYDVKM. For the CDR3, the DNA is TGTGCCAGCAGTCTGACATCCTCGGGGTCCTACGAGCAGTACGTC. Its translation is CASSLTSSGSYEQYV.